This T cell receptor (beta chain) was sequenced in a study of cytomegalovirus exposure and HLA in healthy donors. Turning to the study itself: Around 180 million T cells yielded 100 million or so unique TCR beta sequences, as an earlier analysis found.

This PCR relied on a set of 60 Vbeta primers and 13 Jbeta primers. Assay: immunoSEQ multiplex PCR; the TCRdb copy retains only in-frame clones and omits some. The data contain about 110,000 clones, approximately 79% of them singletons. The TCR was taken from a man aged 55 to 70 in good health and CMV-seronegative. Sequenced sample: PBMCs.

CDR3 nucleotides: TGTGCCAGCAGTTGGCCTGGCACAGATACGCAGTATTTT. Its translation: CASSWPGTDTQYF. The V and J genes are TRBV6-6 and TRBJ2-3; D unresolved. Germline CDR1 reads MNHNY; CDR2 reads SVGAGI (reference sequence). Deletions cut 4 bases from V and 1 base from J, with 6 bases between. This CDR3 is 13 amino acids long.